The T cell receptor beta chain under discussion was sequenced for a study of blood T cells in healthy people across ages. Whole-study results and caveats: Reliance upon unsorted PBMCs precluded definitive naive versus antigen-experienced comparison.

V was pared by 4 bases and J by 11 bases, with 14 bases of the junction left unmatched. CDR3 length equals 16 residues. Germline CDR1 reads SGDLS; CDR2 reads YYNGEE. Donation came from healthy Caucasian individuals in Russia who were aged about 6 to 95. A second PCR of about 7 to 11 cycles used a sample-barcoded 5' primer and a J-beta primer mix. Per-sample output comprised a minimum of 2.5 million paired-end reads containing CDR3. Each CDR3 protein is one row after TCRdb ran MiXCR on the 5' RACE reads. The table shows roughly 1.5 million distinct CDR3 sequences, with approximately 42% occurring only once. With respect to this clonotype: Its antigen remains unknown.

This clonotype was sampled from a woman between 18 and 29 years old in good health. The chain couples TRBV9 to TRBJ2-5, with 13 bases matching TRBD2. Sequencing was performed on blood. The CDR3 sequence: CASSRTSGREYNEQYF. CDR3 DNA sequence: TGTGCCAGCAGCCGGACTAGCGGGAGAGAGTACAATGAGCAGTACTTC.